The next 24 T cell receptor beta chains were all read from a single sample in a study of early T cells in non-severe SARS-CoV-2 infection. TCRdb independently ran MiXCR on the 5' RACE reads; one entry per CDR3 protein. The sample shows fewer than 85,000 distinct CDR3 sequences, 15% to 17% of them seen only once. The sequencing input was whole blood. Source of these receptors: an adult who was a healthcare worker with PCR-confirmed SARS-CoV-2 infection or an uninfected control (not recorded which).

Only a few counts were recorded for this clonotype. V is TRBV2 and J is TRBJ2-6, with D unclear. Germline-derived CDR1 and CDR2 are SNHLY and FYNNEI. This CDR3 spans 15 amino acids. The germline V and J ends were trimmed by 2 bases and 0 bases, with 5 bases remaining between them. CDR3 residues: CASSEFGSGANVLTF. The CDR3 DNA is TGTGCCAGCAGTGAATTCGGCTCTGGGGCCAACGTCCTGACTTTC.

This clonotype was counted between two and nine times. This chain joins TRBV29-1 and TRBJ1-5; possible D gene TRBD1, 6 bases. Germline CDR1 and CDR2: SQVTM and ANQGSEA. The V gene lost 4 bases and the J gene lost 6 bases, with 13 bases spanning the gap. The CDR3 covers 13 residues. CDR3 loop: CSVAGALGQPQHF. The CDR3 DNA reads TGCAGCGTTGCGGGGGCACTGGGTCAGCCCCAGCATTTT.

This clonotype was observed many times. V usage is TRBV20-1 and J usage is TRBJ2-7; unclear D gene. The CDR3 has 11 amino acids. Germline V CDR1 and CDR2: DFQATT, SNEGSKA (reference sequence). Trimming pared 1 base from V and 2 bases from J, leaving 3 bases between. The CDR3 loop reads CSARGPYEQYF. The CDR3 coding sequence is TGCAGTGCTAGAGGACCCTACGAGCAGTACTTC.

The chain couples TRBV20-1 to TRBJ1-2; 8 bases fit TRBD1. Germline V gene data show CDR1 as DFQATT and CDR2 as SNEGSKA (reference sequence). The CDR3 covers 14 residues. V trimming: 6 bases; J trimming: 4 bases; junction bases outside the gene matches: 10. The CDR3 sequence: CSAIPDREGYGYTF. In DNA, the CDR3 is TGCAGTGCGATTCCGGACAGGGAGGGCTATGGCTACACCTTC.

This clonotype was observed a handful of times. The V gene is TRBV7-3, the J gene TRBJ2-1, with TRBD2 matching over 7 bases. This CDR3 is built from 16 residues. V was clipped by 5 bases and J by 7 bases; unmatched bases: 14. CDR1 and CDR2 from the germline V gene are SGHTA and FQGTGA. The CDR3 sequence is CASSPTGRGSFNEQFF. The CDR3 nucleotides read TGTGCCAGCAGCCCCACCGGGCGGGGGAGCTTTAATGAGCAGTTCTTC. The entire variable domain, with the rest obtained from reference TRBV7-3 and TRBJ2-1, is as follows: GAGVSQTPSNKVTEKGKYVELRCDPISGHTALYWYRQSLGQGPEFLIYFQGTGAADDSGLPNDRFFAVRPEGSVSTLKIQRTERGDSAVYLCASSPTGRGSFNEQFFGPGTRLTVL.

This clonotype was seen only a few times. This chain uses TRBV7-9 with TRBJ2-1; 9 bases are a match to TRBD1. This CDR3 comprises 15 residues. In germline, CDR1 is SEHNR, CDR2 FQNEAQ (reference sequence). With 5 bases clipped from V and 4 bases from J, the junction kept 6 bases outside the gene matches. In nucleotides, the CDR3 is TGTGCCAGCAGCGTCAGCGGGACAGGGTACAATGAGCAGTTCTTC. It codes for CASSVSGTGYNEQFF.

The V and J genes are TRBV27 and TRBJ2-1; D uncertain. V lost 2 bases and J lost 0, with 8 bases in between. The germline V gene encodes CDR1 MNHEY and CDR2 SMNVEV (reference sequence). The CDR3 consists of 15 residues. CDR3 loop: CASSLQASSYNEQFF. In DNA, the CDR3 is TGTGCCAGCAGTTTACAGGCTAGCTCCTACAATGAGCAGTTCTTC.

This clonotype was recorded many times. CDR3 DNA sequence: TGTGCCACCAGGAAGCGACTGGACAGGGACTACGAGCAGTACTTC. Translation: CATRKRLDRDYEQYF. The J gene is TRBJ2-7, the V gene TRBV24-1; 8 bases map to TRBD1. From germline, CDR1 is KGHDR and CDR2 SFDVKD. The CDR3 contains 15 residues. The ends lost 7 bases at V and 3 bases at J; junction bases unmatched: 10.

The chain has TRBV19 and TRBJ2-5; the match to TRBD2 covers 9 bases. The CDR3 is 15 residues long. V dropped 5 bases and J dropped 6; count of bases not matched to a gene: 10. The germline CDR1 and CDR2 sequences are LNHDA and SQIVND (reference sequence). CDR3 region: CASSGRTSESKTQYF. CDR3 DNA: TGTGCCAGTAGTGGTAGGACTAGCGAGTCTAAGACCCAGTACTTC.

The sample holds many counts of this clonotype. J is TRBJ2-3 and V is TRBV7-6, with 9 bases that match TRBD1. Germline CDR1 reads SGHVS; CDR2 reads FNYEAQ. The trim removed 5 bases at V and 5 bases at J, leaving 8 bases unmatched. The CDR3 covers 15 residues. The CDR3 region is CASSPRTGVGDTQYF. As DNA, the CDR3 is TGTGCCAGCAGCCCCCGGACAGGGGTAGGAGATACGCAGTATTTT. Drawing the rest from reference TRBV7-6 and TRBJ2-3, the complete variable domain is GAGVSQSPRYKVTKRGQDVALRCDPISGHVSLYWYRQALGQGPEFLTYFNYEAQQDKSGLPNDRFSAERPEGSISTLTIQRTEQRDSAMYRCASSPRTGVGDTQYFGPGTRLTVL.

The J gene is TRBJ2-7, the V gene TRBV7-9, with 10 bases identical to TRBD2. Germline V gene sequence: CDR1 SEHNR, CDR2 FQNEAQ (reference sequence). CDR3 length equals 16 residues. With 1 base clipped from V and 4 bases from J, the junction kept 7 bases outside the gene matches. The CDR3 here is CASSLEVLAGEYEQYF. CDR3 coding DNA: TGTGCCAGCAGCTTAGAAGTCCTAGCGGGGGAATACGAGCAGTACTTC. Full variable domain (remainder filled in from reference TRBV7-9 and TRBJ2-7): DTGVSQNPRHKITKRGQNVTFRCDPISEHNRLYWYRQTLGQGPEFLTYFQNEAQLEKSRLLSDRFSAERPKGSFSTLEIQRTEQGDSAMYLCASSLEVLAGEYEQYFGPGTRLTVT.

This clonotype appeared many times. The chain combines TRBV23-1 with TRBJ1-1, with 8 bases matching TRBD1. TRBV23-1 is an ORF; its function is uncertain. The junction had 4 bases not matched to a gene; V was cut back by 0 bases and J by 1 base. The CDR3 loop spans 16 amino acids. The CDR3 nucleotides read TGCGCCAGCAGTCAATCGAACAGGGGGAGGAACACTGAAGCTTTCTTT. Translated, it gives CASSQSNRGRNTEAFF.

The rearrangement links TRBV11-2 to TRBJ2-1; 11 bases fit TRBD2. CDR1 is SGHAT and CDR2 is FQNNGV in the germline V gene. With V trimmed by 6 bases and J by 8 bases, 9 bases remained unmatched. The CDR3 is made up of 15 amino acids. In DNA form, the CDR3 reads TGTGCCAGCAGACGTATAGCGGGAGGGCCCCATGAGCAGTTCTTC. This codes for CASRRIAGGPHEQFF.

Ten or more counts support this clonotype. The chain links TRBV20-1 to TRBJ2-7, with D possibly TRBD1 on 6 matching bases. CDR1 and CDR2 from the germline V gene are DFQATT and SNEGSKA (reference sequence). There are 12 residues in the CDR3. CDR3 sequence reads: CRGARDAYEQYF. CDR3 in DNA: TGCAGGGGGGCAAGGGACGCCTACGAGCAGTACTTC.

This clonotype qualifies as medium-sized. The chain is built from TRBV29-1 and TRBJ1-1; TRBD1 aligns across 9 bases. The germline CDR1 and CDR2 sequences are SQVTM and ANQGSEA. J gave up 10 bases and V 6 bases, and 6 bases lay outside the gene matches. The CDR3 consists of 11 residues. Written as DNA, the CDR3 is TGCAGCGTGCGTACAGGGGGCATAGCTTTCTTT. This sequence encodes CSVRTGGIAFF.

The V call is TRBV5-1, the J call TRBJ1-1, with TRBD1 as a possible D gene (6 bases). Per the germline V gene, CDR1 is SGHRS and CDR2 is YFSETQ. V lost 1 base and J lost 5, with 12 bases in between. The CDR3 extends over 14 amino acids. CDR3 DNA sequence: TGCGCCAGCAGCTTGTTGGACAGTCGAACTGAAGCTTTCTTT. It encodes CASSLLDSRTEAFF.

The table lists this clonotype with a few counts. The chain is built from TRBV9 and TRBJ2-7; no clear D. CDR1 is SGDLS, CDR2 YYNGEE, per germline. V shed 0 bases and J shed 0 bases, with 7 bases lying between them. The CDR3 sequence is 14 residues long. CDR3 sequence: CASSVDPTSYEQYF. The CDR3 coding sequence is TGTGCCAGCAGCGTAGACCCCACCTCCTACGAGCAGTACTTC.

The rearrangement links TRBV29-1 to TRBJ2-1, with a weak D call TRBD2 (5 bases). The germline V gene has CDR1 SQVTM and CDR2 ANQGSEA. V lost 4 bases and J lost 5, with 9 bases in between. The CDR3 is made up of 12 amino acids. CDR3 in DNA: TGCAGCGTTGTTAAGGGAGACAATGAGCAGTTCTTC. Amino acids: CSVVKGDNEQFF.

This clonotype was counted only a few times. The chain employs TRBV3-1 and TRBJ1-1; tentatively, D is TRBD1 (5 bases). The CDR3 length is 14 residues. V was clipped by 6 bases and J by 0 bases, with 11 bases between them. Germline V gene sequence: CDR1 LGHDT, CDR2 YNNKEL (reference sequence). Written as DNA, the CDR3 is TGTGCCAGCAGGCAGGCAGGGTTGAACACTGAAGCTTTCTTT. It encodes CASRQAGLNTEAFF.

This clonotype was counted a few times. The chain links TRBV5-1 to TRBJ1-2; 7 positions agree with TRBD1. The CDR3 is 13 residues long. Trimming at V came to 0 bases and at J to 5 bases, leaving 1 base not matched to a gene. Germline V lookup: CDR1 SGHRS, CDR2 YFSETQ. This CDR3 is CASSLAGGYGYTF. DNA of the CDR3: TGCGCCAGCAGCTTGGCAGGGGGGTATGGCTACACCTTC.

The V and J genes are TRBV3-1 and TRBJ2-7, with D perhaps TRBD2 (5 bases). This CDR3 has 14 residues. From germline, CDR1 is LGHDT and CDR2 YNNKEL (reference sequence). V was pared by 2 bases and J by 0 bases, with 8 bases between. The CDR3, as DNA: TGTGCCAGCAGCCAATTTAGCGTCTCCTACGAGCAGTACTTC. Its protein product is CASSQFSVSYEQYF.

This clonotype has at least ten counts. The V and J genes are TRBV20-1 and TRBJ2-2, with 7 positions matching TRBD2. Germline V CDR1 and CDR2: DFQATT, SNEGSKA (reference sequence). The CDR3 covers 14 residues. V lost 1 base and J lost 6; bases outside the gene matches: 5. CDR3 residues: CSARVRTRAGELFF. CDR3 DNA: TGCAGTGCTAGAGTTAGGACTAGGGCCGGGGAGCTGTTTTTT.

This rearrangement joins TRBV5-6 to TRBJ2-6; a weak D match, TRBD2 (6 bases). Trimming stripped 4 bases from V and 4 bases from J, with 12 bases between. This CDR3 comprises 15 residues. The germline V gene has CDR1 SGHDT and CDR2 YYEEEE. CDR3 loop: CASSRRGSGANVLTF. The CDR3 DNA sequence: TGTGCCAGCAGCCGTCGGGGGAGCGGGGCCAACGTCCTGACTTTC.

This chain joins TRBV28 and TRBJ2-1, with TRBD1 matching over 7 bases. Germline assignment: CDR1 MDHEN and CDR2 SYDVKM. The trim removed 1 base at V and 5 bases at J, leaving 8 bases unmatched. The CDR3 contains 16 residues. The CDR3 DNA reads as TGTGCCAGCAGTTTATTCTCGGGACAGATGAACAATGAGCAGTTCTTC. Translating gives CASSLFSGQMNNEQFF. Filled out from reference TRBV28 and TRBJ2-1, the complete variable domain reads DVKVTQSSRYLVKRTGEKVFLECVQDMDHENMFWYRQDPGLGLRLIYFSYDVKMKEKGDIPEGYSVSREKKERFSLILESASTNQTSMYLCASSLFSGQMNNEQFFGPGTRLTVL.